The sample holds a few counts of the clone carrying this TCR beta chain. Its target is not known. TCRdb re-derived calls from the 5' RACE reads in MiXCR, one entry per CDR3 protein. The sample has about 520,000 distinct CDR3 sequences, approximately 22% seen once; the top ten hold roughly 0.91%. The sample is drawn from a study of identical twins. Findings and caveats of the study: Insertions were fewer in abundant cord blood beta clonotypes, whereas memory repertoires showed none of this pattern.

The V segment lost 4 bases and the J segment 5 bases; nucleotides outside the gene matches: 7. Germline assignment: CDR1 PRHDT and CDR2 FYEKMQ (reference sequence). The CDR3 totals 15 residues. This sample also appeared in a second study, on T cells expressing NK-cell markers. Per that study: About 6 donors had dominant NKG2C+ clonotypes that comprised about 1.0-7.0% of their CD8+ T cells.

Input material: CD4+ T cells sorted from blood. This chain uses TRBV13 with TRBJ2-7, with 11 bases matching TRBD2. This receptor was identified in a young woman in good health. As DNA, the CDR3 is TGTGCCAGCAGCTACCGACTAGCGGGGACCCACGAGCAGTACTTC. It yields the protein CASSYRLAGTHEQYF.